The 5 T cell receptor beta chains below come from one sample, sequenced in a study of blood T cell repertoires in COVID-19. Data came from immunoSEQ multiplex PCR; TCRdb stores just in-frame clones and leaves some out. The sample consists of about 240,000 clones, roughly 80% of them appearing once. Sequencing was performed on peripheral blood. Receptors were obtained from a woman aged 18-35 years with acute or convalescent COVID-19.

The genes are TRBV10-1 and TRBJ2-1; 14 nucleotides line up with TRBD2. The ends lost 2 bases at V and 4 bases at J; junction bases unmatched: 1. The CDR3 runs to 16 residues. Germline V gene sequence: CDR1 WNHNN, CDR2 SYGVQD (reference sequence). This CDR3 reads CASSEGLAGGYNEQFF. The CDR3, as DNA: TGCGCCAGCAGTGAGGGACTAGCGGGAGGTTACAATGAGCAGTTCTTC.

The V call is TRBV6-1, the J call TRBJ1-5, with D maybe TRBD1 (6 bases). V was clipped by 2 bases and J by 10 bases, with 18 bases between them. Germline lookup yields CDR1 MNHNS and CDR2 SASEGT. The length of the CDR3 is 15 residues. The DNA of the CDR3 is TGTGCCAGCAGTGAATTGAGGCAGGGGTTATCACCCCAGCATTTT. Translated, it gives CASSELRQGLSPQHF.

The chain recombines TRBV6-5 with TRBJ2-5; possibly TRBD2 for D (5 bases). The CDR3 contains 13 residues. With 7 bases removed from V and 5 bases from J, the gap between germline ends came to 14 bases. From germline, CDR1 is MNHEY and CDR2 SVGAGI. Written as DNA, the CDR3 is TGTGCCAGCAAGGTTCCGGGAACCGAGACCCAGTACTTC. It codes for CASKVPGTETQYF.

The chain carries TRBV5-1 and TRBJ2-7; 10 nucleotides agree with TRBD2. There are 15 residues in the CDR3. Germline lookup yields CDR1 SGHRS and CDR2 YFSETQ. Trimming at V came to 0 bases and at J to 4 bases, leaving 4 bases not matched to a gene. CDR3 residues: CASSLVASGSYEQYF. For the CDR3, the DNA is TGCGCCAGCAGCTTGGTGGCTAGCGGGAGTTACGAGCAGTACTTC.

The rearrangement uses TRBV10-1 and TRBJ2-3; 12 bases map to TRBD2. The CDR3 sequence is 17 residues long. Germline loops: CDR1 WNHNN, CDR2 SYGVQD (reference sequence). J gave up 0 bases and V 2 bases, and 3 bases lay outside the gene matches. In nucleotides, the CDR3 is TGCGCCAGCAGTGAGGGACTAGCGGGAATTAGCACAGATACGCAGTATTTT. Protein: CASSEGLAGISTDTQYF.